This passage covers 30 T cell receptor beta chains from one sample sequenced in a study of blood T cell repertoires in COVID-19. Only in-frame clones appear in the TCRdb table, and some are missing; sequencing was by immunoSEQ multiplex PCR. Here the sample spans under 500,000 clones, roughly 90% being singletons. Input material: peripheral blood. Receptors were obtained from a woman aged 30 to 39 with acute or convalescent COVID-19.

The genes are TRBV28 and TRBJ1-5; the D gene is possibly TRBD1 (6 bases). Per germline, CDR1 MDHEN and CDR2 SYDVKM. The V gene lost 5 bases and the J gene lost 3 bases, with 17 bases spanning the gap. This CDR3 has 16 amino acids. The CDR3 DNA sequence: TGTGCCAGCAGTCTAGGGCACAGGGTGGCCAATCAGCCCCAGCATTTT. Protein product: CASSLGHRVANQPQHF. Based on the CDR3 plus reference TRBV28 and TRBJ1-5, the full variable domain is DVKVTQSSRYLVKRTGEKVFLECVQDMDHENMFWYRQDPGLGLRLIYFSYDVKMKEKGDIPEGYSVSREKKERFSLILESASTNQTSMYLCASSLGHRVANQPQHFGDGTRLSIL.

The chain links TRBV21-1 to TRBJ2-3; the D segment call TRBD1 is taken from the table without a DNA check. TRBV21-1 is a pseudogene. This CDR3 is 18 amino acids long. CDR3 protein: CASSTLKQAIGSTDTQYF. CDR3 nucleotide sequence: TGTGCCAGCAGCACCTTGAAACAGGCGATCGGGAGCACAGATACGCAGTATTTT.

The rearrangement links TRBV6-2 or TRBV6-3 to TRBJ2-1; a possible D gene is TRBD2 (5 bases). The germline V gene encodes CDR1 MNHEY and CDR2 SVGEGT. Trimming took 6 bases from V and 4 from J, leaving 10 bases between them. CDR3 length: 13 amino acids. Here the CDR3 DNA reads TGTGCCAGCAGACCTCCGGGGTACAATGAGCAGTTCTTC. As protein: CASRPPGYNEQFF.

The V gene is TRBV5-5, the J gene TRBJ2-7; D uncertain. This CDR3 spans 14 amino acids. Trimming shortened V by 0 bases and J by 2 bases, and 9 bases separated the two germline ends. Germline loops: CDR1 SGHKS, CDR2 YYEKEE (reference sequence). CDR3 residues: CASSLVSETYEQYF. CDR3 DNA sequence: TGTGCCAGCAGCTTGGTTTCCGAGACCTACGAGCAGTACTTC.

The rearrangement joins TRBV28 to TRBJ2-3; 10 positions agree with TRBD2. Germline CDR1 MDHEN, CDR2 SYDVKM. The CDR3 contains 16 residues. V was clipped by 7 bases and J by 2 bases; unmatched bases: 9. Written as DNA, the CDR3 is TGTGCCAGCATCTCATCGGGACTAGCGTCCACAGATACGCAGTATTTT. It codes for CASISSGLASTDTQYF.

The chain uses TRBV10-2 and TRBJ1-2; D is uncertain. The germline V gene has CDR1 WSHSY and CDR2 SAAADI. Trimming took 4 bases from V and 3 from J, leaving 9 bases between them. This CDR3 has 13 residues. Written as DNA, the CDR3 is TGCGCCAGCAGTGGGGCAGATTACTATGGCTACACCTTC. Its protein is CASSGADYYGYTF.

The genes are TRBV6-4 and TRBJ2-3; TRBD1 aligns across 8 bases. The ends lost 6 bases at V and 4 bases at J; junction bases unmatched: 6. The CDR3 is 14 residues long. Germline CDR1 MRHNA, CDR2 SNTAGT. The CDR3 sequence is CASSLGQGADTQYF. In nucleotides, the CDR3 is TGTGCCAGCAGCCTCGGACAGGGCGCAGATACGCAGTATTTT.

CDR3 DNA sequence: TGTGCCAGGGCCGGGGGGTGTCCCAGGGAGCAGTACTTC. As protein: CARAGGCPREQYF. The chain recombines TRBV6-4 with TRBJ2-7, with 7 bases identical to TRBD2. Trimming at V came to 9 bases and at J to 7 bases, leaving 12 bases not matched to a gene. The CDR3 spans 13 residues. Germline CDR1 reads MRHNA; CDR2 reads SNTAGT.

V is TRBV7-9 and J is TRBJ2-7; D is unresolved. Between the trimmed V and J ends, which lost 5 bases and 2 bases, there was a span of 7 bases. Germline-derived CDR1 and CDR2 are SEHNR and FQNEAQ (reference sequence). The CDR3 totals 12 residues. The CDR3 DNA sequence: TGTGCCAGCAGCAATACAGCCTACGAGCAGTACTTC. Amino acid sequence: CASSNTAYEQYF. Filled out from reference TRBV7-9 and TRBJ2-7, the complete variable domain reads DTGVSQNPRHKITKRGQNVTFRCDPISEHNRLYWYRQTLGQGPEFLTYFQNEAQLEKSRLLSDRFSAERPKGSFSTLEIQRTEQGDSAMYLCASSNTAYEQYFGPGTRLTVT.

V usage is TRBV7-3 and J usage is TRBJ2-7; 7 bases fit TRBD1. CDR3 length: 14 amino acids. J gave up 6 bases and V 5 bases, and 10 bases lay outside the gene matches. The germline gives CDR1 SGHTA, CDR2 FQGTGA. The CDR3 sequence is CASSLDRVGGEQYF. The CDR3 nucleotides read TGTGCCAGCAGCCTAGACAGGGTGGGTGGCGAGCAGTACTTC.

The chain uses TRBV5-4 and TRBJ1-1; no clear D gene. Trimming stripped 0 bases from V and 4 bases from J, with 16 bases between. CDR1 SGHNT and CDR2 YYREEE come from the germline V gene (reference sequence). CDR3 length: 16 residues. The CDR3, as DNA: TGTGCCAGCAGCTTGGGACGGGGAAATGGCGTCACTGAAGCTTTCTTT. Encoded protein: CASSLGRGNGVTEAFF.

The chain joins TRBV5-4 to TRBJ2-3; 13 bases fit TRBD2. The CDR3 runs to 16 residues. J gave up 6 bases and V 4 bases, and 8 bases lay outside the gene matches. Germline-derived CDR1 and CDR2 are SGHNT and YYREEE (reference sequence). CDR3 sequence: CASSLGLAGASDTQYF. The DNA for the CDR3 is TGTGCCAGCAGCCTAGGACTAGCGGGGGCCTCGGATACGCAGTATTTT.

J is TRBJ2-1 and V is TRBV24-1; possible D gene TRBD1, 6 bases. The V gene's germline CDR1 is KGHDR and CDR2 SFDVKD. V lost 4 bases, J lost 8 bases, and 17 bases lay in between. This CDR3 contains 15 residues. The CDR3 here is CATSEGRGSRDEQFF. Written as DNA, the CDR3 is TGTGCCACCAGTGAAGGCAGGGGAAGTCGCGATGAGCAGTTCTTC.

This chain links TRBV9 with TRBJ2-3; TRBD2 is a possible D gene (6 bases). This CDR3 region has 16 residues. V lost 0 bases and J lost 6, with 17 bases in between. In germline, CDR1 is SGDLS, CDR2 YYNGEE. The CDR3: CASSVGRETREDTQYF. The CDR3 DNA reads TGTGCCAGCAGCGTAGGCCGGGAGACCAGGGAGGATACGCAGTATTTT.

The V and J genes are TRBV11-2 and TRBJ2-7; D possibly corresponds to TRBD1 (6 bases). Germline CDR1 reads SGHAT; CDR2 reads FQNNGV. The V end was cut by 7 bases, the J end by 2 bases, with 15 bases between. CDR3 size: 14 residues. The CDR3 region has the DNA TGTGCCAGCAAAGAGAGGGGACAAACCTACGAGCAGTACTTC. The encoded protein is CASKERGQTYEQYF.

V usage is TRBV5-6 and J usage is TRBJ2-2; TRBD2 matches 7 bases. J lost 0 bases, V lost 0 bases, and 5 bases had no gene match. Germline V gene lookup returns CDR1 SGHDT and CDR2 YYEEEE. The CDR3 consists of 17 residues. CDR3 in amino acids: CASSLGFGGTNTGELFF. DNA of the CDR3: TGTGCCAGCAGCTTGGGGTTCGGGGGGACGAACACCGGGGAGCTGTTTTTT. Together with reference TRBV5-6 and TRBJ2-2, the CDR3 gives the full variable domain: DAGVTQSPTHLIKTRGQQVTLRCSPKSGHDTVSWYQQALGQGPQFIFQYYEEEERQRGNFPDRFSGHQFPNYSSELNVNALLLGDSALYLCASSLGFGGTNTGELFFGEGSRLTVL.

The chain recombines TRBV3-1 (or the pseudogene TRBV3-2) with TRBJ1-2; possible D gene TRBD1, 5 bases. Trimming took 2 bases from V and 0 from J, leaving 16 bases between them. The CDR3 is 17 amino acids. Germline lookup yields CDR1 LGHDT and CDR2 YNNKEL (reference sequence). The CDR3 DNA reads as TGTGCCAGCAGCCAAATAGGAGGGACCTTGGCTAACTATGGCTACACCTTC. It encodes CASSQIGGTLANYGYTF.

This clone has just a few counts. V and J are TRBV19 and TRBJ1-1, with 9 bases fitting TRBD1. Germline loops: CDR1 LNHDA, CDR2 SQIVND (reference sequence). V lost 3 bases to trimming and J lost 4 bases; unmatched junction nucleotides: 3. The CDR3 spans 14 residues. The CDR3 loop reads CASSIHRGLTEAFF. The CDR3 DNA is TGTGCCAGTAGTATCCACAGGGGGCTCACTGAAGCTTTCTTT. The complete variable domain, with remaining parts taken from reference TRBV19 and TRBJ1-1, reads DGGITQSPKYLFRKEGQNVTLSCEQNLNHDAMYWYRQDPGQGLRLIYYSQIVNDFQKGDIAEGYSVSREKKESFPLTVTSAQKNPTAFYLCASSIHRGLTEAFFGQGTRLTVV.

This clone was seen once. V gene TRBV7-2 combines with J gene TRBJ2-3; TRBD1 matches at 10 bases. Germline CDR1 SGHTA, CDR2 FQGNSA. The CDR3 is 16 amino acids. With 1 base clipped from V and 5 bases from J, the junction kept 6 bases outside the gene matches. This chain's CDR3 is CASSLVGQGVRDTQYF. CDR3 sequence (DNA): TGTGCCAGCAGCTTAGTTGGACAGGGGGTGAGAGATACGCAGTATTTT.

V gene TRBV29-1 combines with J gene TRBJ1-2; D is perhaps TRBD1 (6 bases). V was trimmed by 4 bases and J by 0 bases, leaving 12 bases between them. The length of the CDR3 is 14 residues. The germline V gene encodes CDR1 SQVTM and CDR2 ANQGSEA. Here the CDR3 reads CSVAVQGSNYGYTF. For the CDR3, the DNA is TGCAGCGTTGCTGTTCAGGGGTCTAACTATGGCTACACCTTC.

This chain links TRBV7-9 with TRBJ2-1, with 10 positions matching TRBD2. The J segment lost 7 bases and the V segment lost 5 bases, leaving 11 bases of the junction unmatched. CDR3 size: 16 residues. Germline lookup yields CDR1 SEHNR and CDR2 FQNEAQ (reference sequence). The CDR3 nucleotides read TGTGCCAGCAGCGATGTAGCGGGGGGCCCCCTTAATGAGCAGTTCTTC. Translation gives CASSDVAGGPLNEQFF.

This clone has a single count. This chain connects TRBV9 to TRBJ1-1; 7 nucleotides line up with TRBD1. With 0 bases clipped from V and 7 bases from J, the junction kept 12 bases outside the gene matches. This CDR3 region has 16 residues. Germline loops: CDR1 SGDLS, CDR2 YYNGEE. The CDR3 region is CASSVEGAPPGNEAFF. In nucleotides, the CDR3 is TGTGCCAGCAGCGTAGAGGGGGCACCTCCCGGAAATGAAGCTTTCTTT.

This chain uses TRBV6-1 with TRBJ2-5; 9 nucleotides line up with TRBD2. V was clipped by 2 bases and J by 5 bases; unmatched bases: 9. The length of the CDR3 is 16 residues. Germline CDR1 is MNHNS and CDR2 is SASEGT. In nucleotides, the CDR3 is TGTGCCAGCAGTGAAATTGGCGGGGGGGCCTTGGAGACCCAGTACTTC. It yields the protein CASSEIGGGALETQYF.

The CDR3 sequence: CASSLSSDQETQYF. The CDR3 DNA sequence: TGTGCCAGCAGCCTTTCTAGCGATCAAGAGACCCAGTACTTC. V is TRBV7-9 and J is TRBJ2-5; D perhaps matches TRBD2 (6 bases). CDR3 length: 14 amino acids. From germline, CDR1 is SEHNR and CDR2 FQNEAQ (reference sequence). V lost 5 bases and J 2 bases, leaving 12 bases between the germline ends.

This chain uses TRBV11-2 with TRBJ2-7, with 7 bases aligning to TRBD2. CDR3 length: 12 residues. CDR1 and CDR2 (germline): SGHAT, FQNNGV. The junction had 4 bases not matched to a gene; V was cut back by 7 bases and J by 4 bases. The DNA of the CDR3 is TGTGCCAGCAATTCCGGGGGGTACGAGCAGTACTTC. This gives the protein CASNSGGYEQYF.

The chain recombines TRBV11-2 with TRBJ2-7; 10 nucleotides line up with TRBD1. The germline V gene encodes CDR1 SGHAT and CDR2 FQNNGV. V shed 6 bases and J 3 bases; nucleotides not matched to a gene: 14. The CDR3 is made up of 17 amino acids. CDR3: CASRRGQGPLRIYEQYF. The CDR3 nucleotides are TGTGCCAGCAGAAGGGGACAGGGGCCCCTCCGGATCTACGAGCAGTACTTC.

The rearrangement links TRBV20-1 to TRBJ2-3; D perhaps matches TRBD1 (5 bases). The germline gives CDR1 DFQATT, CDR2 SNEGSKA (reference sequence). CDR3 length equals 13 residues. Trimming left V 6 bases short and J 4 bases short, with 14 bases between. The CDR3 loop is CSASQGSADTQYF. CDR3 in DNA: TGCAGTGCAAGTCAGGGTAGTGCAGATACGCAGTATTTT.

V gene TRBV4-2 combines with J gene TRBJ2-5, with 14 bases that match TRBD2. Germline CDR1 and CDR2: LGHNA and YNFKEQ. After removal of 3 bases from V and 5 bases from J, the junction contained 5 bases not matched to a gene. The CDR3 is 16 residues long. The CDR3 DNA sequence: TGTGCCAGCAGCCAGACTAGCGGGGGGGCGGTTGAGACCCAGTACTTC. Protein sequence: CASSQTSGGAVETQYF.

The V and J genes are TRBV24-1 and TRBJ2-3; D is perhaps TRBD2 (6 bases). V lost 4 bases and J lost 2, with 12 bases in between. The CDR3 runs 15 residues. The germline V gene encodes CDR1 KGHDR and CDR2 SFDVKD. Written as DNA, the CDR3 is TGTGCCACCAGTGACTCGACTAGAGTCACAGATACGCAGTATTTT. It codes for CATSDSTRVTDTQYF.

V and J are TRBV19 and TRBJ2-5, with a weak D call TRBD2 (6 bases). CDR3 size: 13 residues. The V and J ends lost 5 bases and 4 bases respectively, with 11 bases between them. Germline V gene sequence: CDR1 LNHDA, CDR2 SQIVND (reference sequence). The CDR3 is CASSALGGETQYF. CDR3 sequence (DNA): TGTGCCAGTAGTGCCCTGGGGGGAGAGACCCAGTACTTC.